These 7 T cell receptor beta chains share one sample of origin, sequenced in a study of blood T cells in healthy people across ages. The authors ran a second PCR of roughly 6 to 12 cycles using a sample-barcoded 5' primer and a J-beta primer mix. TCRdb redid the calling of the 5' RACE reads with MiXCR, one entry per CDR3 protein. Among about 1.4 million distinct CDR3 sequences, almost 60% were seen once, and the ten largest hold about 6.3%. Sequencing input: blood. These receptors all come from a man younger than 35 in good health.

The V call is TRBV20-1, the J call TRBJ2-1, with D possibly being TRBD1 (5 bases). Germline CDR1 reads DFQATT; CDR2 reads SNEGSKA (reference sequence). This CDR3 is built from 12 residues. The ends were cut back, 6 bases at V and 9 bases at J, with 15 bases in the middle. DNA for the CDR3: TGCAGTGCGCCTGACAGTTATGGTGAGCAGTTCTTC. This gives the protein CSAPDSYGEQFF.

This rearrangement joins TRBV27 to TRBJ2-1; 7 bases map to TRBD2. The CDR3 length is 15 residues. CDR1 is MNHEY and CDR2 is SMNVEV in the germline V gene (reference sequence). Trimming took 7 bases from V and 0 from J; bases not matched to a gene: 6. The CDR3 spells CASNQREGSYNEQFF. The CDR3 DNA sequence: TGTGCCAGCAACCAGCGGGAAGGCTCCTACAATGAGCAGTTCTTC.

This chain links TRBV20-1 with TRBJ1-1, with TRBD1 matching over 7 bases. Germline V gene lookup returns CDR1 DFQATT and CDR2 SNEGSKA (reference sequence). V lost 4 bases to trimming and J lost 4 bases; unmatched junction nucleotides: 6. The CDR3 is made up of 13 amino acids. CDR3 region: CSAIQGGSTEAFF. The CDR3 DNA follows: TGCAGTGCTATTCAGGGGGGTAGCACTGAAGCTTTCTTT.

The J gene is TRBJ2-7, the V gene TRBV20-1; D is uncertain. Germline CDR1 reads DFQATT; CDR2 reads SNEGSKA (reference sequence). The CDR3 is made up of 12 amino acids. V lost 5 bases and J 4 bases, leaving 12 bases between the germline ends. The CDR3, as DNA: TGCAGTGCTCGGTCGGAAGGGTACGAGCAGTACTTC. Residues: CSARSEGYEQYF.

Regarding this clonotype: The DNA is left out, because the CDR3 cannot be placed on it with certainty; the CDR3 is given as TCRdb lists it. This chain uses TRBV12-3 or TRBV12-4 with TRBJ2-1; the table assigns TRBD1, which was not confirmed against the DNA. The CDR3 has 19 residues if both end residues are counted. This chain's CDR3 is CASSSMPDQPQHFGDEQFF.

The chain recombines TRBV18 with TRBJ2-7; D is ambiguous. This CDR3 has 14 residues. Trimming took off 3 bases at V and 4 bases at J, with 13 bases between the two ends. Germline assignment: CDR1 KGHSH and CDR2 LQKENI. The CDR3 loop is CASSPVTPPYEQYF. The CDR3 DNA is TGTGCCAGCTCACCTGTTACCCCCCCTTACGAGCAGTACTTC.

This chain links TRBV2 with TRBJ2-3, with D tentatively TRBD2 (6 bases). Trimming took off 7 bases at V and 2 bases at J, with 16 bases between the two ends. The CDR3 runs 15 residues. Germline CDR1 SNHLY, CDR2 FYNNEI. CDR3 sequence (DNA): TGTGCCAGCAAAGGAGGTGCGGGACCCACAGATACGCAGTATTTT. Protein product: CASKGGAGPTDTQYF.